The sequence of this T cell receptor (beta chain) was determined in a study of cytomegalovirus exposure and HLA in healthy donors listed by TCRdb under 2017. A note on the overall study: An earlier analysis of 587 of the donors reported more than 250 Gb of sequence data and some 120 million unique TCR beta sequences from about 180 million T cells. Roughly 300 gigabases of sequencing data and approximately 85 million unique TCR sequences were included in an early release covering 550 to 800 HLA-typed donors. Of the roughly 410 genotyped donors, 81% were placed in the genetic ancestry cluster associated with self-reported Caucasian donors. The study aimed to test whether signatures of past pathogen exposure could be identified by cataloging public T cell receptors. The T cell repertoires of some 700 subjects were profiled by immunosequencing and related to cytomegalovirus serostatus. Along with the approximately 700-subject first cohort, a separate validation cohort of 120 different subjects was used. The study combined high-throughput TCR immunosequencing, statistical association of individual TCRs with disease status, and machine learning to predict cytomegalovirus infection status. In a later analysis, previously published TCR beta repertoires from some 640 donors were re-analyzed and high-resolution HLA genotyping was added so that TCR occurrence patterns could be studied. The later analysis used no new phenotypic data to find candidate immune exposures, relying instead on TCR beta sequences and their occurrence across donors. To decide whether each TCR beta V gene segment behaved as functional or pseudogenic, an earlier analysis of some 570 of the donors relied on high-throughput TCR beta sequencing. Alongside the repertoire data, information on donor age, sex, ethnicity and CMV serostatus was compiled. Genome-wide SNP genotypes for about 65% of the roughly 700 donors were used in a later genetic analysis, which treated that subset as a discovery cohort. All discovery cohort repertoires had been generated using a single sequencing platform. Class I and class II HLA loci were covered by the typing at four-digit resolution. Typing coverage differed by locus: A, B, C, DRB1 and DQB1 were typed in about 629-640 donors, DQA1 in roughly 500, DPA1 in around 580, and DPB1 in just under 490. Four to six DR-DQ haplotypes were handled as single units for association and clustering because linkage in the cohort was strong. Among roughly 370 genotyped donors of the cohort, an average of about 240,000 unique TCR beta nucleotide sequences were sequenced per donor, roughly a sixth of them non-productive. The full study reports these points: Because some donors lacked HLA typing at each locus, the association tests relied only on the typed subset. Broadly in line with IMGT annotations, most TCR beta V segments showed up in productive rearrangements about 90% or about 30% of the time in an earlier analysis of a few hundred of the donors. The authors suggested that the approach could potentially be generalized to other disease states and immunological phenotypes. In vitro tests confirmed that a few of the cytomegalovirus-associated TCR beta chains recognize cytomegalovirus antigens. In this cohort, only TCR beta chains were sequenced, and detectable features were limited by the absence of alpha or paired-chain data. According to a later analysis, TCR association rates differed among HLA loci, with DRB1 alleles showing the most associated TCRs and HLA-C alleles showing the fewest. In a later genetic analysis, a missense DCLRE1C variant was associated with V-gene and J-gene trimming of TCR beta chains, and the association was replicated in an independent cohort. Correlated functional status among segregating V segments might be attributable to linkage disequilibrium, but an unknown experimental factor could not be ruled out. A later analysis found that HLA-associated TCR beta chains were more clonally expanded and had lower generation probabilities than equally common non-associated chains. Roughly uniform sequencing depth across donors was assumed in presence/absence analyses, although this assumption may not hold. At a false discovery rate of 0.05, a later analysis linked approximately 18,000 TCR beta sequences to specific HLA alleles. A later analysis reported that several top co-occurrence clusters appeared linked to parvovirus B19, influenza, CMV and Epstein-Barr virus. In a later genetic analysis, fewer N-insertions in productive TCRs were reported among donors in an Asian-associated ancestry cluster than the roughly 640-donor mean. A total of 164 TCR beta chains were listed by the study as associated with cytomegalovirus. Most CMV-associated TCR beta chains appeared to be HLA-restricted in a later analysis, and the HLA associations seemed to be driven largely by CMV exposure. The 87-base-pair reads could not distinguish some IMGT-functional V segments, including TRBV6-2 and TRBV6-3, so those segments were excluded. Immune exposure information for the cohort was limited to CMV serostatus. While some public TCRs were present in many individuals, most TCR sequences turned up only very rarely across donors. Seventeen rarely observed V segments, including chromosome 9 orphons, were excluded from the earlier analysis of about 610 of the donors because counts were too low. When HLA alleles, especially DR and DQ, strongly co-occurred, TCR associations were difficult to assign to individual alleles. Cytomegalovirus status was reported to be diagnosed by the classifier with high specificity and sensitivity in both the original and validation cohorts. A cluster of highly shared sequence variants was judged likely to be a technical artifact of the sequencing pipeline. A further reported finding was that TCR beta sequences accurately predicted the HLA-A and HLA-B alleles for most subjects in the first cohort.

The cohort comprised 550 to 700 healthy bone marrow donors. At the time of sampling, every cohort member was nominally healthy, though immune exposures that went unrecorded were likely present. The donor tested CMV seronegative and was one of the 352 seronegative cohort members. A peripheral blood sample was collected from each donor, and TCR beta sequencing was performed on peripheral blood mononuclear cells. The Qiagen DNeasy Blood Extraction Kit was used to extract genomic DNA from the blood cell samples. CDR1 GTSNPN and CDR2 SVGIG were looked up in the germline V gene (reference sequence). Inclusive of the bounding cysteine and phenylalanine, the CDR3 is 12 residues long. CDR3 DNA only is kept here, 36 bases in frame from base 1. Cut back by 3 bases and 4 bases, the V and J ends lie 9 bases apart. To note about this clone: Which antigen it targets is not known.

Library preparation used the immunoSEQ multiplex PCR assay. For the multiplex PCR, a mixture combining 60 forward primers for TCR Vbeta segments and 13 reverse primers for TCR Jbeta segments was used. The CDR3 region of rearranged TCR beta genes was amplified from genomic DNA by a multiplex PCR assay. The amplified TCR beta libraries were sequenced on the Illumina HiSeq System as 87-base-pair reads. The source study handled its data this way. In a later analysis, around 80 million unique TCR beta chains were counted across the 500 to 850 repertoires, and roughly 11 million of these chains were shared by at least two donors. Raw reads were error-corrected and collapsed into unique sequences by a nearest-neighbor algorithm in which closely related sequences were merged to remove PCR and sequencing errors. CDR3 sequences were aligned to IMGT reference sequences to assign V, D and J gene segments. For a sequence to be retained, a match of at least six nucleotides to both a V gene segment and a J gene segment was required. Rearrangements were called productive when the CDR3 lacked stop codons and stayed in frame with V and J; all others were non-productive. Following IMGT convention, CDR3 was defined as the stretch from the second conserved V-encoded cysteine to the conserved J-encoded phenylalanine. Sequences without an unambiguous match to a single V gene segment were excluded from the earlier analysis of almost 600 of the donors. An earlier analysis of 500 to 700 of the donors classified V segments as functional when productive rearrangements were above 56.7% and as segregating when the standard deviation between donors was above 5%. To diagnose cytomegalovirus status from the catalog of TCR beta chain sequences, a statistical classification framework was built. In a later analysis, TCR nucleotide sequences were compared against IMGT/GENE-DB human TR gene sequences so that V and J genes could be assigned. Using the TCRdist pipeline, a later analysis assigned CDR3 sequences along with most-parsimonious VDJ recombination scenarios. In a later analysis, each TCR beta chain was defined by its CDR3 amino acid sequence together with its V-gene family, and reads lacking a unique V-gene family were excluded. A later analysis removed 592 highly shared, low-generation-probability nucleotide sequences to deal with suspected cross-contamination and a sequencing artifact. In a later analysis, a clonal expansion index was calculated for each public chain from normalized within-repertoire ranks of inferred template counts. Generation probabilities in a later analysis came from a VDJ recombination model fitted to out-of-frame rearrangements, and those results were checked against IGoR. In a later analysis, TCR-TCR, TCR-HLA and TCR-CMV co-occurrence was scored with hypergeometric tests, and a repertoire-size bias correction was applied to TCR pairs. False discovery rates were estimated in a later analysis by permuting HLA or CMV assignments 20 times. A later analysis grouped co-occurring TCRs with DBSCAN, adding TCRdist sequence similarity when clustering within HLA-allele-positive subsets. Repertoires with fewer than 30,000 or more than 120,000 public chains were left out of co-occurrence clustering, as were four to six repertoires with anomalous nucleotide sharing. Drawn from immuneACCESS, this table holds only the in-frame rearrangements with V and J called that TCRdb kept. Clones are partly lost; checked studies trace under half to an unresolved V gene and leave the rest unexplained. That table is the source of V, J and clone size, and D and trimming were worked out from the DNA. This sample's table contains some 150,000 clones. Of the sample, 2.2% is held by the ten largest clones.

The origin of this receptor is a woman aged 18-29 years in good health and CMV-seronegative. The rearrangement joined TRBV30 to TRBJ1-2; the D gene cannot be resolved reliably. Material for sequencing was PBMCs. Here the CDR3 is given as CAWSVSAYGYTF. The sequence in DNA is TGTGCCTGGAGCGTGAGTGCCTATGGCTACACCTTC.